This entry is about one TCR beta chain. The data derive from a study of shared T cell receptors in the human thymus. This CDR3 has 18 amino acids. The V gene end was trimmed by 2 bases and the J gene end by 6 bases; junction bases not matched to a gene: 15. The germline V gene has CDR1 LGHNA and CDR2 YNFKEQ. Here immunoSEQ multiplex PCR was the method, and the copy in TCRdb shows in-frame clones only, minus some. In the table there are roughly 550,000 clones, roughly 74% of which are singletons. The data were also submitted as part of a second study, on human thymus T cells. That source reports: Donors were healthy Finnish infants having corrective surgery for congenital heart defects. Resected material from corrective heart surgery provided the thymus tissue analysed. Reports from related research described highly overlapping thymic repertoires among unrelated individuals.

The receptor was isolated from a boy under two years old with a congenital heart defect. The sequenced material came from thymocytes. The chain links TRBV4-2 to TRBJ2-7; 11 bases are shared with TRBD2. CDR3 coding DNA: TGTGCCAGCAGCCAAACCCCCTCCGGGACTAGCGGCGCCTGCGAGCAGTACTTC. Residues: CASSQTPSGTSGACEQYF.